This T cell receptor beta chain was sequenced during a study of a mutant IDH1 vaccine in newly diagnosed glioma. Study details: Patients got their first vaccination 4-6 weeks after radiotherapy alone, or with temozolomide cycles. Before enrollment, patients got radiotherapy alone, temozolomide alone, or mostly the combination. Of treated patients, approximately 60% were men and roughly 38% women, averaging roughly 40 years.

Time point given: week 11, during vaccination. In the vaccine, a single dose held 300 ug of the mutant IDH1 20-mer peptide, along with topical imiquimod. The donors' diagnosis was new WHO grade 3 or 4 astrocytoma that was IDH1-mutant and ATRX-lost. Assay used: immunoSEQ multiplex PCR; TCRdb lists only in-frame clones, some missing. The table shows 100,000 to 150,000 clones, with around three quarters occurring only once. The CDR3 spans 16 residues. With V trimmed by 5 bases and J by 1 base, 7 bases remained unmatched. Germline V gene data show CDR1 as SGHTA and CDR2 as FQGNSA. Comment on this clone: The antigen is not known.

This clonotype was sampled from a man aged 40-49 years with glioma. V gene TRBV7-2 combines with J gene TRBJ2-2, with 7 bases aligning to TRBD1. The sequencing here drew on PBMCs, taken from a glioma patient whose treatment included an IDH1 peptide vaccine. The CDR3 DNA is TGTGCCAGCAGCGACCGACAGGGCGGGAACACCGGGGAGCTGTTTTTT. Translation gives CASSDRQGGNTGELFF.